Below are 20 T cell receptor beta chains sequenced from a single sample in a study of CD8 T cells in Susac syndrome. Reverse transcription used roughly 0.45 to 1 ug RNA and random hexamers. MiXCR, applied by TCRdb to the immunoSEQ multiplex PCR reads, yields one record per CDR3 protein. The sample carries around 170,000 distinct CDR3 sequences, approximately 94% recorded once. Sequenced material: CD4+ T cells from PBMCs. The receptors stem from a human donor with Susac syndrome.

The chain joins TRBV9 to TRBJ2-3, with TRBD1 identical over 7 bases. Germline V gene data show CDR1 as SGDLS and CDR2 as YYNGEE. This CDR3 has 15 amino acids. V lost 4 bases, J lost 4 bases, and 9 bases stayed unmatched. CDR3 bases: TGTGCCAGCAGCCCGGGGACAGCCAAAGCAGATACGCAGTATTTT. Encoded protein: CASSPGTAKADTQYF. Full variable domain (missing parts from reference TRBV9 and TRBJ2-3): DSGVTQTPKHLITATGQRVTLRCSPRSGDLSVYWYQQSLDQGLQFLIQYYNGEERAKGNILERFSAQQFPDLHSELNLSSLELGDSALYFCASSPGTAKADTQYFGPGTRLTVL.

This clonotype is a singleton in its sample. The genes are TRBV25-1 and TRBJ1-3; D not certain. The V end was cut by 0 bases, the J end by 0 bases, with 6 bases between. The germline V gene has CDR1 MGHDK and CDR2 SYGVNS. The CDR3 consists of 15 residues. The CDR3 DNA reads as TGTGCCAGCAGTGAATACCAGGTCTCTGGAAACACCATATATTTT. Translating gives CASSEYQVSGNTIYF.

The chain carries TRBV6-5 and TRBJ2-3; D unclear. V was pared by 4 bases and J by 0 bases, with 14 bases between. CDR3 size: 16 residues. Germline loops: CDR1 MNHEY, CDR2 SVGAGI. The CDR3 nucleotides read TGTGCCAGCAGTTCCCTGGGCCCACTCAGCACAGATACGCAGTATTTT. Its protein is CASSSLGPLSTDTQYF.

V is TRBV10-3 and J is TRBJ2-3, with 8 bases fitting TRBD1. The CDR3 runs to 14 residues. CDR1 is ENHRY, CDR2 SYGVKD, per germline. J gave up 3 bases and V 6 bases, and 5 bases lay outside the gene matches. CDR3 residues: CAIRGRGRTDTQYF. In nucleotides, the CDR3 is TGTGCCATCAGGGGCAGGGGGCGAACAGATACGCAGTATTTT.

The V and J genes are TRBV18 and TRBJ1-2; 7 positions agree with TRBD1. The V segment lost 6 bases and the J segment 4 bases; nucleotides outside the gene matches: 8. The CDR3 has 14 amino acids. CDR1 is KGHSH, CDR2 LQKENI, per germline. The CDR3 loop reads CASSPDRIPYGYTF. CDR3 nucleotides: TGTGCCAGCTCGCCGGACAGGATTCCCTATGGCTACACCTTC.

This sequence joins TRBV29-1 and TRBJ1-6; D gene uncertain. The CDR3 covers 13 residues. CDR1 and CDR2 (germline): SQVTM, ANQGSEA. Deletions cut 5 bases from V and 7 bases from J, with 12 bases between. In nucleotides, the CDR3 is TGCAGCGTTTCCCGTGGGTGGAATTCACCCCTCCACTTT. Translation gives CSVSRGWNSPLHF.

This chain uses TRBV7-9 with TRBJ1-6; perhaps TRBD1 as D (5 bases). CDR1 is SEHNR, CDR2 FQNEAQ, per germline (reference sequence). This CDR3 has 14 residues. V gave up 1 base and J gave up 10 bases, with 11 bases separating them. In DNA form, the CDR3 reads TGTGCCAGCAGCTTAGGCCAGGGACGGTCACCCCTCCACTTT. The encoded protein is CASSLGQGRSPLHF.

This clonotype is a singleton in its sample. The V call is TRBV4-2, the J call TRBJ2-2; D uncertain. Germline CDR1 LGHNA, CDR2 YNFKEQ. The CDR3 is 14 residues long. V lost 5 bases and J lost 7, with 14 bases in between. Written as DNA, the CDR3 is TGTGCCAGCAGCTTTGCAGGAGATGTCGGGGAGCTGTTTTTT. It codes for CASSFAGDVGELFF.

This chain uses TRBV12-5 with TRBJ1-2; D might be TRBD1 (6 bases). Germline CDR1 is LGHNT and CDR2 is FRNRAP. This CDR3 has 13 amino acids. The ends were cut back, 5 bases at V and 8 bases at J, with 15 bases in the middle. In DNA form, the CDR3 reads TGTGCTAGTGGTCTCCCGAGGGGGGGAGGCTACACCTTC. This codes for CASGLPRGGGYTF.

The V and J genes are TRBV10-2 and TRBJ2-7; weak D call: TRBD1 (5 bases). The CDR3 extends over 14 amino acids. Trimming stripped 3 bases from V and 5 bases from J, with 14 bases between. CDR1 and CDR2 (germline): WSHSY, SAAADI. In DNA form, the CDR3 reads TGCGCCAGCAGTGATGTAGCAGGGTGGAACGAGCAGTACTTC. It is translated as CASSDVAGWNEQYF.

With regard to this clonotype: The junction and the germline gene differ at one end; a read error may be behind it. The genes are TRBV25-1 and TRBJ2-2; the D gene could be TRBD1 or TRBD2 (5 bases each). This CDR3 has 14 amino acids. The V gene's germline CDR1 is MGHDK and CDR2 SYGVNS. The DNA of the CDR3 is TGTGCCAGCAGTGACCCAGGGAGAACCGAGGAGCTGTTTTTT. The encoded protein is CASSDPGRTEELFF.

The chain has TRBV5-4 and TRBJ2-5, with a weak D call TRBD2 (7 bases). This CDR3 has 18 residues. Germline CDR1 is SGHNT and CDR2 is YYREEE (reference sequence). Trimming left V 1 base short and J 0 bases short, with 19 bases between. The DNA of the CDR3 is TGTGCCAGCAGCTTGTTCGGCGGGGGCTCCTTGTACCAAGAGACCCAGTACTTC. Its translation: CASSLFGGGSLYQETQYF.

V gene TRBV20-1 combines with J gene TRBJ1-5, with D hard to call. The CDR3 totals 15 residues. Trimming stripped 0 bases from V and 0 bases from J, with 9 bases between. CDR1 is DFQATT and CDR2 is SNEGSKA in the germline V gene (reference sequence). The CDR3 DNA follows: TGCAGTGCTAGAGATCGACTCGGTAGCAATCAGCCCCAGCATTTT. Amino acids: CSARDRLGSNQPQHF.

The chain couples TRBV29-1 to TRBJ2-5, with 9 bases identical to TRBD2. J lost 2 bases, V lost 4 bases, and 2 bases had no gene match. This CDR3 is 13 amino acids long. Germline CDR1 reads SQVTM; CDR2 reads ANQGSEA. The CDR3: CSVVAGGQETQYF. Here the CDR3 DNA reads TGCAGCGTTGTTGCGGGGGGGCAAGAGACCCAGTACTTC.

CDR3 sequence (DNA): TGTGCCTGCGTGGGGACTGTTGAAAACCCGTACTTC. Translating it yields CACVGTVENPYF. V usage is TRBV30 and J usage is TRBJ2-7, with D maybe TRBD2 (6 bases). The CDR3 has 12 residues. V lost 6 bases and J lost 12, with 21 bases in between. In germline, CDR1 is GTSNPN, CDR2 SVGIG (reference sequence). The whole variable domain, filled in from reference TRBV30 and TRBJ2-7, reads SQTIHQWPATLVQPVGSPLSLECTVEGTSNPNLYWYRQAAGRGLQLLFYSVGIGQISSEVPQNLSASRPQDRQFILSSKKLLLSDSGFYLCACVGTVENPYFGPGTRLTVT.

The sample holds one count of this clonotype. For the CDR3, the DNA is TGTGCCAGTAGTATGATGGGAAACGGTCAGCCCCAGCATTTT. This gives the protein CASSMMGNGQPQHF. The rearrangement uses TRBV19 and TRBJ1-5; D remains unclear. V was shortened by 3 bases and J by 6 bases, with 12 bases between the two germline ends. Germline-derived CDR1 and CDR2 are LNHDA and SQIVND (reference sequence). This CDR3 is 14 amino acids long.

The gene calls are TRBV6-2 or TRBV6-3 and TRBJ2-3, with TRBD2 as a possible D gene (6 bases). This CDR3 is built from 15 residues. Germline values: CDR1 MNHEY, CDR2 SVGEGT. Trimming left V 6 bases short and J 5 bases short, with 18 bases between. CDR3: CASSLRDFVLDTQYF. CDR3 nucleotide sequence: TGTGCCAGCAGCCTCCGGGACTTCGTGTTAGATACGCAGTATTTT.

The V call is TRBV12-3 or TRBV12-4, the J call TRBJ1-6, with D uncertain. The CDR3 has 20 residues. V was pared by 2 bases and J by 6 bases, with 26 bases between. CDR3 DNA: TGTGCCAGCAGTTTAAAGGCCGCAGGCCTACGATCTTCCGTTAATTCACCCCTCCACTTT. Amino acid sequence: CASSLKAAGLRSSVNSPLHF.

The count of this clonotype is one. The V and J genes are TRBV6-2 or TRBV6-3 and TRBJ2-7, with D uncertain. The germline V gene encodes CDR1 MNHEY and CDR2 SVGEGT. The CDR3 consists of 13 residues. The V gene lost 6 bases and the J gene lost 0 bases, with 9 bases spanning the gap. The CDR3 protein is CASSRQFSYEQYF. The CDR3 bases are TGTGCCAGCAGCCGACAATTCTCCTACGAGCAGTACTTC.

The rearrangement joins TRBV12-3 or TRBV12-4 to TRBJ2-3; 8 positions agree with TRBD2. V lost 4 bases, J lost 9 bases, and 9 bases stayed unmatched. The CDR3 totals 14 residues. The CDR3 protein is CASSSLGGGLTQYF. As DNA, the CDR3 is TGTGCCAGCAGTTCCCTCGGCGGGGGGCTGACGCAGTATTTT.